This TCR beta chain was recovered during a study of cytomegalovirus exposure and HLA in healthy donors. The study's findings and limits: Reported findings show TCR beta sequences accurately forecast HLA-A and HLA-B alleles in most subjects. Another analysis was done later, and it associated more than 15,000 TCR beta sequences with HLA alleles at 0.05 false discovery rate.

PCR used 60 Vbeta primers and 13 Jbeta primers. Some clones are missing from TCRdb's copy, which holds only in-frame ones; the method was immunoSEQ multiplex PCR. The sample includes 200,000 to 250,000 clones. Unrecorded immune exposure was likely among donors, who were nominally healthy when sampled. In regard to this clone: Its specificity is unknown.

Germline loops: CDR1 SQVTM, CDR2 ANQGSEA. V dropped 6 bases and J dropped 3; count of bases not matched to a gene: 6. CDR3 length equals 14 residues. The chain employs TRBV29-1 and TRBJ1-4, with TRBD1 matching 8 bases. Sequencing input: PBMCs. The source is a young woman in good health and CMV-seropositive. In DNA form, the CDR3 reads TGCAGCGTCTCGGACAGGGAGGCTAATGAAAAACTGTTTTTT. Its protein product is CSVSDREANEKLFF.